This note documents a single T cell receptor beta chain sequence. It has no known antigen specificity. Qualities for individual bases were not recorded, and no much larger clone is one base off. The sample's treatment or condition label, in plain terms: allogeneic hematopoietic cell transplantation with graft depleted of TCRalphabeta T cells and CD19 B cells. The children who served as transplant recipients had been given grafts of TCRalphabeta/CD19-depleted allogeneic hematopoietic cells. For this chain, trimming is 6 bases at the V end and 6 bases at the J end, and the number of junction bases without a gene match is 12. Sequences SGHRS (CDR1) and YFSETQ (CDR2) are obtained from the germline V gene. Reading from cysteine to phenylalanine, the CDR3 counts 14 amino acids. Only the CDR3 portion is preserved as DNA: 42 bases, with reading frame beginning at the first base. The data are from a study of T-cell reconstitution after alpha-beta-depleted transplantation in children (dated by TCRdb to the mid-2010s). With regard to the full study: T-cell immune reconstitution after TCRalphabeta/CD19-depleted allogeneic hematopoietic cell transplantation in children was quantitatively tracked in the study by means of TCR repertoire profiling.

On the study overall, not on this receptor specifically: In some patients, high TCRbeta diversity at day 60 was attributed to recipient T cells and intrathymic progenitors that had survived conditioning. Over subsequent months, a decline in hyperexpanded clone frequencies was noted, and after one year, T-cell counts and TCRbeta diversity were mostly ascribed to newly produced T cells. The apparently early recovery of alphabetaT-cell counts about two months after transplant reportedly depended on only several hundred rapidly expanded clones that came from non-depleted graft cells.

Libraries were prepared through PCR. For sequencing, an Illumina HiSeq 2500 was employed. TCR libraries were prepared with molecular barcoding, using unique molecular identifiers to normalize TCRbeta repertoire quantification. Using fastp trimming at Q25 and MiXCR clonotype assembly, TCRdb reanalyzed the public sequencing data and kept in-frame beta chains. Rows merge per CDR3 protein into single entries with the most common DNA and genes. This sample gives 250,000 to 350,000 distinct CDR3 sequences in total; approximately 23% of them show up just once. Roughly 9.7% of the sample is taken by the ten largest.

This TCR was sampled from a male patient younger than 18 who had a stem cell transplant for acute lymphoblastic leukemia, so the T cells may come from the graft donor. Specimen: PBMCs, mostly from graft donor cells, collected 180 days after TCRalphabeta/CD19-depleted stem cell transplant. Recombination linked TRBV5-1 to TRBJ2-7, and TRBD2 aligns with 7 junction nucleotides. This receptor carries the CDR3 CASTTAGENREQYF. The DNA sequence is as follows: TGCGCCAGCACCACCGCGGGGGAGAACCGCGAGCAGTACTTC.